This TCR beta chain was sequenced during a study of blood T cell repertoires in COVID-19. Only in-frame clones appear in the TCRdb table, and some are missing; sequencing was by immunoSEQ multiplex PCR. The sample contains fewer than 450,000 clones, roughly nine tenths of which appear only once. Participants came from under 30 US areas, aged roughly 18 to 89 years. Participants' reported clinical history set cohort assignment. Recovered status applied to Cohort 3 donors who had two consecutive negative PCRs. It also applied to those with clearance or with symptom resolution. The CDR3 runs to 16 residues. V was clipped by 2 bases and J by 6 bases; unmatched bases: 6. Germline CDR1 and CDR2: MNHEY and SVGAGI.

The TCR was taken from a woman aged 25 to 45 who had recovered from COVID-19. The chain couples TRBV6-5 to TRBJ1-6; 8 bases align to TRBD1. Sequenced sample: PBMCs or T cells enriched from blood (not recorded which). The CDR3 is CASSYDRGQINSPLHF. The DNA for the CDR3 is TGTGCCAGCAGTTACGACAGGGGACAGATTAATTCACCCCTCCACTTT.